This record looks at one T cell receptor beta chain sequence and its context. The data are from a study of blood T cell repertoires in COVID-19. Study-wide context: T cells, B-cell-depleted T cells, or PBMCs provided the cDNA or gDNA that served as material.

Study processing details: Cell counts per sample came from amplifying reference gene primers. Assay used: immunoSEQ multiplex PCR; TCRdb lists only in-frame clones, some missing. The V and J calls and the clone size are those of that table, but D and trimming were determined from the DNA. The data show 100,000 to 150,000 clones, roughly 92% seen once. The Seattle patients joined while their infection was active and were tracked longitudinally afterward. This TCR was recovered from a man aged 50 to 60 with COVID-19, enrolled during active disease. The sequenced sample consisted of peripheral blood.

The CDR3 here is CASSQGDRVTYEQYF. The CDR3 nucleotides read TGCGCCAGCAGCCAAGGCGACAGGGTTACCTACGAGCAGTACTTC. The chain couples TRBV4-1 to TRBJ2-7; 7 nucleotides line up with TRBD1. V trimming: 1 base; J trimming: 2 bases; junction bases outside the gene matches: 5. This CDR3 is 15 amino acids long. Germline V gene sequence: CDR1 MGHRA, CDR2 YSYEKL.